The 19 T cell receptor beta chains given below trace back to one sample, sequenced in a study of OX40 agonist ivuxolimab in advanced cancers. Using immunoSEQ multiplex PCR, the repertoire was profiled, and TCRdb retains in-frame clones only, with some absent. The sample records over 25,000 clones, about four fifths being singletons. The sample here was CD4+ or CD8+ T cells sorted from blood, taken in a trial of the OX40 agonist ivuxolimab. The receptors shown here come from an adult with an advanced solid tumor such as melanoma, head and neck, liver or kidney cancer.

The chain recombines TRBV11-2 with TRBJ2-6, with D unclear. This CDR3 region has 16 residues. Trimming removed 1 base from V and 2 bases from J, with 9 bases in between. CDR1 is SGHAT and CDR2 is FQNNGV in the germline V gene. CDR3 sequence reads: CASSLVVYTGANVLTF. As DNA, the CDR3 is TGTGCCAGCAGCTTAGTAGTCTACACTGGGGCCAACGTCCTGACTTTC.

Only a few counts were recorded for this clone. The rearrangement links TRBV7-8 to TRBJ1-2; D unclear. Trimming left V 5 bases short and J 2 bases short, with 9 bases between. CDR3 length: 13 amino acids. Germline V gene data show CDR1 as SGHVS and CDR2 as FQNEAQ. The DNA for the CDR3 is TGTGCCAGCAGCACCAATAGAAACTATGGCTACACCTTC. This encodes CASSTNRNYGYTF.

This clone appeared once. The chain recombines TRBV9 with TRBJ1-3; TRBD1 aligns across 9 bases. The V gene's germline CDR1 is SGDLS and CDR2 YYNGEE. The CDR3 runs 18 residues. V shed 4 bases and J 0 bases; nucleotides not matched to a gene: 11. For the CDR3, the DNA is TGTGCCAGCAGCCTCACCGGGACAGGGCCCGTCTCTGGAAACACCATATATTTT. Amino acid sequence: CASSLTGTGPVSGNTIYF. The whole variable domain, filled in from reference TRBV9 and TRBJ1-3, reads DSGVTQTPKHLITATGQRVTLRCSPRSGDLSVYWYQQSLDQGLQFLIQYYNGEERAKGNILERFSAQQFPDLHSELNLSSLELGDSALYFCASSLTGTGPVSGNTIYFGEGSWLTVV.

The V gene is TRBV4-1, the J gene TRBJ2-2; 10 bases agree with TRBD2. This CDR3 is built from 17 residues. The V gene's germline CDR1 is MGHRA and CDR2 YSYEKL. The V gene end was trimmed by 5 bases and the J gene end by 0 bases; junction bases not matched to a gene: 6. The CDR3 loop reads CASSGAGGHANTGELFF. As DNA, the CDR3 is TGCGCCAGCAGCGGAGCGGGAGGGCACGCGAACACCGGGGAGCTGTTTTTT.

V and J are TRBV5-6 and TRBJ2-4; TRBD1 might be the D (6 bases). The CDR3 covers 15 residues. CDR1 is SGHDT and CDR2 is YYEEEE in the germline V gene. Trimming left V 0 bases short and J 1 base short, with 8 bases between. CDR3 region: CASSLGQGAKNIQYF. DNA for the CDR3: TGTGCCAGCAGCTTGGGGCAGGGGGCCAAAAACATTCAGTACTTC.

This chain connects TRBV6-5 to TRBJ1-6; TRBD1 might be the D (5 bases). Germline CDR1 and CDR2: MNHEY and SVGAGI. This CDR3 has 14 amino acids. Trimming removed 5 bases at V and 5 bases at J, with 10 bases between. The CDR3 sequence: CASSGTSDNSPLHF. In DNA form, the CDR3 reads TGTGCCAGCAGTGGGACTTCCGATAATTCACCCCTCCACTTT.

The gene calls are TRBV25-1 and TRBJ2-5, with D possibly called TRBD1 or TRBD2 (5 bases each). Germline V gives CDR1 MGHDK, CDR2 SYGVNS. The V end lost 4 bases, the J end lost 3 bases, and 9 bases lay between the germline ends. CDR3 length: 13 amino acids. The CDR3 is CASSGVGEETQYF. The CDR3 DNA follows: TGTGCCAGCAGTGGGGTGGGGGAAGAGACCCAGTACTTC. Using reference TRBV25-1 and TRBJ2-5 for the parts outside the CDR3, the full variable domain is EADIYQTPRYLVIGTGKKITLECSQTMGHDKMYWYQQDPGMELHLIHYSYGVNSTEKGDLSSESTVSRIRTEHFPLTLESARPSHTSQYLCASSGVGEETQYFGPGTRLLVL.

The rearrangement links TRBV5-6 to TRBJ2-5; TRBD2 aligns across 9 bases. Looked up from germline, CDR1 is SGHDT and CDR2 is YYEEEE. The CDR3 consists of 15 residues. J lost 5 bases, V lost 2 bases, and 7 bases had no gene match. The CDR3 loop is CASSFFSGSLETQYF. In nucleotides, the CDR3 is TGTGCCAGCAGCTTCTTTAGCGGGAGCTTGGAGACCCAGTACTTC.

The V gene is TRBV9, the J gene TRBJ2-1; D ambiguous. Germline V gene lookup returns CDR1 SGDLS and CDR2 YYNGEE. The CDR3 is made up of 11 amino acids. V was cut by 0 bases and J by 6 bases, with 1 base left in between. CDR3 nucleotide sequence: TGTGCCAGCAGCGTAGCCAATGAGCAGTTCTTC. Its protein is CASSVANEQFF.

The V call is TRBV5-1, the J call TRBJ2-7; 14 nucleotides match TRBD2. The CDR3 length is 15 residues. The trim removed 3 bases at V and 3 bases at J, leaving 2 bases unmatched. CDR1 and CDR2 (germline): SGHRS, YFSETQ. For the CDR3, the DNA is TGCGCCAGCAGCTGGGGACTAGCGGGAGTCTACGAGCAGTACTTC. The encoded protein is CASSWGLAGVYEQYF.

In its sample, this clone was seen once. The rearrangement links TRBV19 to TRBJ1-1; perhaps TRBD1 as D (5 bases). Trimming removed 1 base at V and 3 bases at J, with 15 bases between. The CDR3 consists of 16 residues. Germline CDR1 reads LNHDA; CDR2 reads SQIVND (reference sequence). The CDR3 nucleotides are TGTGCCAGTAGTATAGTAGGGGAAAGGGTTGACACTGAAGCTTTCTTT. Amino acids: CASSIVGERVDTEAFF. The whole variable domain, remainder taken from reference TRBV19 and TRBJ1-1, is DGGITQSPKYLFRKEGQNVTLSCEQNLNHDAMYWYRQDPGQGLRLIYYSQIVNDFQKGDIAEGYSVSREKKESFPLTVTSAQKNPTAFYLCASSIVGERVDTEAFFGQGTRLTVV.

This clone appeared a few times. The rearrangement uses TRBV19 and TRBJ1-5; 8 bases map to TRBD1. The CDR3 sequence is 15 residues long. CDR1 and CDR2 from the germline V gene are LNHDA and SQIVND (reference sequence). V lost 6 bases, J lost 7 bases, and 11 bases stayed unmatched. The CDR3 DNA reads TGTGCCAGTAGCTCAAATACAGGGGGGAGGCAGCCCCAGCATTTT. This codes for CASSSNTGGRQPQHF.

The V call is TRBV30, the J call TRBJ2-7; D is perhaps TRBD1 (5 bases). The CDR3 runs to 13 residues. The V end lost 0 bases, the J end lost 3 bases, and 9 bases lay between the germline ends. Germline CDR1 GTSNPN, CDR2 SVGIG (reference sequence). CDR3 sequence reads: CAWSVGHNYEQYF. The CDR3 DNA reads TGTGCCTGGAGTGTTGGACACAACTACGAGCAGTACTTC.

The CDR3 spells CASFGWEGQPQHF. The CDR3 region has the DNA TGTGCCAGCTTCGGGTGGGAAGGACAGCCCCAGCATTTT. The chain is built from TRBV5-8 and TRBJ1-5; D not certain. The CDR3 has 13 amino acids. CDR1 and CDR2 (germline): SGHTS, YDEGEE. V was trimmed by 7 bases and J by 7 bases, leaving 15 bases between them.

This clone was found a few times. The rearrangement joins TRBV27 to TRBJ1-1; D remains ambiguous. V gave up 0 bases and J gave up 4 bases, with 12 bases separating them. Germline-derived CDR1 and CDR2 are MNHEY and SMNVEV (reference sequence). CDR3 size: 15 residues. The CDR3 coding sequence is TGTGCCAGCAGTTTATCGAGTTTCGGTGTCACTGAAGCTTTCTTT. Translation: CASSLSSFGVTEAFF.

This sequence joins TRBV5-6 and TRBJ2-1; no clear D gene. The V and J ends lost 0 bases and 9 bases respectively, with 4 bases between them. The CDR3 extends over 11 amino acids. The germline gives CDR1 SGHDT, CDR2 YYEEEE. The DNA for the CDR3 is TGTGCCAGCAGCTTGGGTGGTGAGCAGTTCTTC. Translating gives CASSLGGEQFF.

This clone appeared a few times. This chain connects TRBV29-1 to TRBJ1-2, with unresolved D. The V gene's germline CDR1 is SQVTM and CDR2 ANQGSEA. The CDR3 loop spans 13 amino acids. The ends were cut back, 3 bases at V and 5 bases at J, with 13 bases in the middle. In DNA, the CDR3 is TGCAGCGTTGAGTGGGTCTCAAATTATGGCTACACCTTC. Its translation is CSVEWVSNYGYTF.

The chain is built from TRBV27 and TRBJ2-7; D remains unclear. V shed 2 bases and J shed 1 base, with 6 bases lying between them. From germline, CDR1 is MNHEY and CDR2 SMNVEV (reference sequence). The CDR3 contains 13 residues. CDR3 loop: CASSLAVSYEQYF. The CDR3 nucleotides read TGTGCCAGCAGTTTAGCGGTTTCCTACGAGCAGTACTTC.

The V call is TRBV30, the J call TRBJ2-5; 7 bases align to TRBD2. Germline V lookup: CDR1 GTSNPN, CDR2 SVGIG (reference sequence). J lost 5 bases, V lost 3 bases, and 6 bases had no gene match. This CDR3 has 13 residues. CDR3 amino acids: CAWSKVGGETQYF. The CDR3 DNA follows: TGTGCCTGGAGCAAGGTCGGGGGGGAGACCCAGTACTTC.